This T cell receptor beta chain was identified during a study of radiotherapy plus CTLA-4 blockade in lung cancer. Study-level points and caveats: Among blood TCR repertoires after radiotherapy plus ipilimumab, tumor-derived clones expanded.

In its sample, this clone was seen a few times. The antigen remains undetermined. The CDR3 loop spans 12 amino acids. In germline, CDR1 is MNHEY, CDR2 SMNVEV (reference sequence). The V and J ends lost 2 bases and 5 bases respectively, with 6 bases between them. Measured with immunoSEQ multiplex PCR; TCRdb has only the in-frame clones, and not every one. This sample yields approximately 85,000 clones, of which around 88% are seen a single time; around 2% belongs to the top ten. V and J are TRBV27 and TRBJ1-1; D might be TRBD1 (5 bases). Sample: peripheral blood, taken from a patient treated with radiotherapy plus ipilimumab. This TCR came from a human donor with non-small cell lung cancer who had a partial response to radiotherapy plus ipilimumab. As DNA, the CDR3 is TGTGCCAGCAGTTTAAAGGGGACTGAAGCTTTCTTT. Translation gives CASSLKGTEAFF.